A selection of T cell receptor beta chains follows, all from one sample in a study of T cells in Graves' hyperthyroidism and ophthalmopathy. MiXCR was run by TCRdb on the multiplex PCR reads, yielding one entry per CDR3 protein. The table includes 500,000 to 550,000 distinct CDR3 sequences, 15% to 20% detected once. The sample taken for sequencing was blood. The receptors here all came from a man aged 40-49 years with Graves' ophthalmopathy. CDR3s include the opening cysteine and the closing phenylalanine or tryptophan. The D gene is left open where the match is weak. Rows may omit the clone size; those that give it use once, few, many or a size class.

D gene,J gene,clone size,V gene,CDR3 protein,CDR3 DNA
NA,TRBJ2-3,few,TRBV12-3/TRBV12-4,CASSLLRALQYF,TGTGCCAGCAGTCTTCTTCGGGCTCTGCAGTATTTT
NA,TRBJ1-6,few,TRBV5-1,CASSLGGNTGSPLHF,TGCGCCAGCAGCTTGGGGGGCAACACCGGATCACCCCTCCACTTT
NA,TRBJ2-1,few,TRBV11-2,CASSLTPQLAGRYNEQFF,TGTGCCAGCAGCTTAACCCCCCAACTAGCTGGACGGTACAATGAGCAGTTCTTC
NA,TRBJ2-7,many,TRBV5-1,CASSLAESYEQYF,TGCGCCAGCAGCTTAGCGGAATCCTACGAGCAGTACTTC
TRBD1,TRBJ1-1,many,TRBV5-1,CASSAGTGSMNTEAFF,TGCGCCAGCAGTGCCGGGACAGGGTCCATGAACACTGAAGCTTTCTTT
NA,TRBJ2-3,NA,TRBV10-3,CAISVADTQYF,TGTGCCATCAGTGTCGCAGATACGCAGTATTTT
NA,TRBJ1-3,few,TRBV13,CASSLGWGSGNTIYF,TGTGCCAGCAGCTTAGGATGGGGCTCTGGAAACACCATATATTTT
NA,TRBJ2-1,few,TRBV7-3,CASSLGGWNEQFF,TGTGCCAGCAGCTTAGGGGGGTGGAATGAGCAGTTCTTC
NA,TRBJ1-5,many,TRBV20-1,CSATGGDNQPQHF,TGCAGTGCTACCGGGGGTGACAATCAGCCCCAGCATTTT
NA,TRBJ2-7,many,TRBV30,CAWSVGGASYEQYF,TGTGCCTGGAGTGTAGGAGGGGCTTCCTACGAGCAGTACTTC
TRBD2,TRBJ2-3,NA,TRBV10-2,CASRPTSAKWDTQYF,TGCGCCAGCAGACCGACTAGCGCGAAGTGGGATACGCAGTATTTT
NA,TRBJ1-1,NA,TRBV27,CASKGTKSRTEAFF,TGTGCCAGCAAGGGAACAAAATCTCGAACTGAAGCTTTCTTT
TRBD2,TRBJ2-4,NA,TRBV9,CASSPWGRGESKNIQYF,TGTGCCAGCAGCCCCTGGGGGAGGGGCGAGTCCAAAAACATTCAGTACTTC
NA,TRBJ1-5,many,TRBV30,CAWRRTGYGQPQHF,TGTGCCTGGAGGCGAACAGGGTATGGTCAGCCCCAGCATTTT
NA,TRBJ1-5,NA,TRBV19,CASSLEGWRSNQPQHF,TGTGCCAGTAGTCTCGAGGGGTGGAGGAGCAATCAGCCCCAGCATTTT
NA,TRBJ2-1,few,TRBV3-1,CASSQSLGAREQFF,TGTGCCAGCAGCCAATCCCTTGGAGCGCGTGAGCAGTTCTTC